This T cell receptor beta chain was identified in a study of blood T cell repertoires in COVID-19. The repertoire was sequenced with immunoSEQ multiplex PCR; TCRdb's copy has only in-frame clones and lacks some. The repertoire holds some 200,000 clones, with roughly 84% as singletons. Germline lookup yields CDR1 KGHSH and CDR2 LQKENI. V shed 2 bases and J shed 6 bases, with 11 bases lying between them. The CDR3 covers 13 residues. The chain has TRBV18 and TRBJ2-7; weak D call: TRBD2 (5 bases). This receptor was identified in a woman aged 30 to 39 who had recovered from COVID-19. Sequencing used peripheral blood. CDR3 nucleotides: TGTGCCAGCTCACCAGAGGGATGGGGCGAGCAGTACTTC. Its protein is CASSPEGWGEQYF.